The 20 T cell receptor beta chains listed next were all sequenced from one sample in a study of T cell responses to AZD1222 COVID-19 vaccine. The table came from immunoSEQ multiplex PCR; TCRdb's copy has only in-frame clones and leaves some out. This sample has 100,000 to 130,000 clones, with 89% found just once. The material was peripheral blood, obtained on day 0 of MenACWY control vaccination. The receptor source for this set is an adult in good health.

The CDR3 loop is CATSGVPRGAEAFF. The CDR3 coding sequence is TGTGCCACCAGCGGAGTCCCCAGGGGGGCTGAAGCTTTCTTT. This chain links TRBV15 with TRBJ1-1; 7 positions match TRBD1. Germline CDR1 is LNHNV and CDR2 is YYDKDF (reference sequence). This CDR3 spans 14 amino acids. V lost 5 bases and J lost 6; bases outside the gene matches: 9.

The CDR3 DNA reads TGTGCCAGCAGTTACGCCACAGCGGGGGGCCAAGAGACCCAGTACTTC. It translates to CASSYATAGGQETQYF. The V gene is TRBV6-5, the J gene TRBJ2-5, with TRBD2 identical over 9 bases. CDR1 is MNHEY and CDR2 is SVGAGI in the germline V gene. The CDR3 runs 16 residues. The junction had 5 bases not matched to a gene; V was cut back by 2 bases and J by 1 base.

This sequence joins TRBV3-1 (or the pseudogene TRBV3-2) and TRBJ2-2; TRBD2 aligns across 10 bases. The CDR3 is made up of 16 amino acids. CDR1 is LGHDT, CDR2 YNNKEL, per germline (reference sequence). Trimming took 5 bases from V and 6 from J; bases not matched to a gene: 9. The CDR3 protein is CASSAPRTSGPGELFF. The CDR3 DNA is TGTGCCAGCAGCGCACCGAGGACTAGCGGTCCCGGGGAGCTGTTTTTT.

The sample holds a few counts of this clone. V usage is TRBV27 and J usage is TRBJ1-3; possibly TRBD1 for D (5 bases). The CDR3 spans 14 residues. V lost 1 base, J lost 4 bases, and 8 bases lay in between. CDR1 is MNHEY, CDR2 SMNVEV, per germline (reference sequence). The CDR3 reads CASSLFGTGNTIYF. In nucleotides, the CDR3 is TGTGCCAGCAGTTTATTTGGGACCGGAAACACCATATATTTT.

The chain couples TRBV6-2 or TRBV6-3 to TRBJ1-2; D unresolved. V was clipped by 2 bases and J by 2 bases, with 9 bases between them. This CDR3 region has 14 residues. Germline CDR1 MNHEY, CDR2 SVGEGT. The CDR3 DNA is TGTGCCAGCAGTTACGGCGGCACAAACTATGGCTACACCTTC. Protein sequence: CASSYGGTNYGYTF.

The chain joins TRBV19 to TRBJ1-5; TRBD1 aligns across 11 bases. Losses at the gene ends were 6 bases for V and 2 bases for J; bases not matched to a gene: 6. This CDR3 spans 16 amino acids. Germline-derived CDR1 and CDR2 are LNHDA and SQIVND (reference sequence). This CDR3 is CASSRDRGNGNQPQHF. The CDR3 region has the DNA TGTGCCAGTAGCCGGGACAGGGGGAATGGCAATCAGCCCCAGCATTTT.

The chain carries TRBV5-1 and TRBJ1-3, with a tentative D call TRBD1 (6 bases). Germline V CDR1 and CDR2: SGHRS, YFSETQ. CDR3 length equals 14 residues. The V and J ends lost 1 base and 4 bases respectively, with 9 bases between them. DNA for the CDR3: TGCGCCAGCAGCTTGCAGGGGACAGGAAACACCATATATTTT. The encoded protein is CASSLQGTGNTIYF.

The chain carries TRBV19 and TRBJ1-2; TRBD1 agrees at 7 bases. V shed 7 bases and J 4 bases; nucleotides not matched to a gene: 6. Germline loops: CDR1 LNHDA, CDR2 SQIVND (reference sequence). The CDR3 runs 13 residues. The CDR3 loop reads CASTPDRSYGYTF. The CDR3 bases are TGTGCCAGTACCCCGGACAGGTCCTATGGCTACACCTTC.

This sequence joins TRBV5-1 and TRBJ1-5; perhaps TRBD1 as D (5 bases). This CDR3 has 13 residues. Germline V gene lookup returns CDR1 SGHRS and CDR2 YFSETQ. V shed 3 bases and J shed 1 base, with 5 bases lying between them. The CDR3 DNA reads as TGCGCCAGCAGCTGGGGGAGCAATCAGCCCCAGCATTTT. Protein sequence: CASSWGSNQPQHF.

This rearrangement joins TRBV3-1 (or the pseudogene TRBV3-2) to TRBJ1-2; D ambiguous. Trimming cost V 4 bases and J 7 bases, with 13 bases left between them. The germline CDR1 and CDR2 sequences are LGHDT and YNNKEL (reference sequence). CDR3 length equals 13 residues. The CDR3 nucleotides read TGTGCCAGCAGCCTTTCTAACCCTCCTGGCTACACCTTC. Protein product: CASSLSNPPGYTF.

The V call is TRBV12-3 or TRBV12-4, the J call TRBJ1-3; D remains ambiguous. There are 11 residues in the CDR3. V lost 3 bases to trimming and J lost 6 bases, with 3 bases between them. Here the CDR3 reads CASSLSNTIYF. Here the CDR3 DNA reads TGTGCCAGCAGTTTGTCAAACACCATATATTTT.

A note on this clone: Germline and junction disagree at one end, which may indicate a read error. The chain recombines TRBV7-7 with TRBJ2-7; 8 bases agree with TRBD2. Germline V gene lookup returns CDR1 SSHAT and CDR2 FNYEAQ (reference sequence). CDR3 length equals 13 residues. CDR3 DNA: TGTGCTAGCAGCGCCGGGACTAGCTACGAGCAGTACTTC. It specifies CASSAGTSYEQYF.

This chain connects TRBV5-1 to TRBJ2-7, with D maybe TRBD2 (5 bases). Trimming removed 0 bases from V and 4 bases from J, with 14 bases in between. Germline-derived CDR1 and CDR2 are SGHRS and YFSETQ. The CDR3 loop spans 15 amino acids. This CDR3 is CASSLDTGNWYEQYF. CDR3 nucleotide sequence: TGCGCCAGCAGCTTGGACACGGGAAATTGGTACGAGCAGTACTTC.

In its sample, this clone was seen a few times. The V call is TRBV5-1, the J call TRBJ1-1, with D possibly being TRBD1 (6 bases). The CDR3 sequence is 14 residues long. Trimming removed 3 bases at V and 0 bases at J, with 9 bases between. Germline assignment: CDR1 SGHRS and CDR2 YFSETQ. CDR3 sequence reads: CASSSGQLNTEAFF. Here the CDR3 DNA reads TGCGCCAGCAGCTCCGGACAGTTGAACACTGAAGCTTTCTTT. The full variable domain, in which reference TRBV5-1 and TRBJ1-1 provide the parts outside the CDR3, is KAGVTQTPRYLIKTRGQQVTLSCSPISGHRSVSWYQQTPGQGLQFLFEYFSETQRNKGNFPGRFSGRQFSNSRSEMNVSTLELGDSALYLCASSSGQLNTEAFFGQGTRLTVV.

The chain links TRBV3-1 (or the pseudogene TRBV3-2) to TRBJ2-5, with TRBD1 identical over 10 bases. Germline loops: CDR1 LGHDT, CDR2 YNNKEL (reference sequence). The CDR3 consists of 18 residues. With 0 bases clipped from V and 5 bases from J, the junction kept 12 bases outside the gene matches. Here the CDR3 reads CASSQEGTGDKVQETQYF. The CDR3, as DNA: TGTGCCAGCAGCCAAGAAGGGACAGGGGATAAGGTGCAGGAGACCCAGTACTTC.

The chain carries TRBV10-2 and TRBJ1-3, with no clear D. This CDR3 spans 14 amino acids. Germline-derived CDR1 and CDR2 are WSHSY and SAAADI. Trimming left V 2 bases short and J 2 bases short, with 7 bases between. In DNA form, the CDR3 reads TGCGCCAGCAGTGAGAACGGGGCTGGAAACACCATATATTTT. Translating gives CASSENGAGNTIYF.

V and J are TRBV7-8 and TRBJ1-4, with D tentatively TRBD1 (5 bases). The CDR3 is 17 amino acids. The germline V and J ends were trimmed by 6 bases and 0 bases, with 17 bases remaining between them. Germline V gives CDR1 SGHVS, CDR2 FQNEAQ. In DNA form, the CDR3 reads TGTGCCAGCAGGCCTCTTCCAGGGTCCACAACTAATGAAAAACTGTTTTTT. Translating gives CASRPLPGSTTNEKLFF. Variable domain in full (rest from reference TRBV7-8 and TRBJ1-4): GAGVSQSPRYKVAKRGQDVALRCDPISGHVSLFWYQQALGQGPEFLTYFQNEAQLDKSGLPSDRFFAERPEGSVSTLKIQRTQQEDSAVYLCASRPLPGSTTNEKLFFGSGTQLSVL.

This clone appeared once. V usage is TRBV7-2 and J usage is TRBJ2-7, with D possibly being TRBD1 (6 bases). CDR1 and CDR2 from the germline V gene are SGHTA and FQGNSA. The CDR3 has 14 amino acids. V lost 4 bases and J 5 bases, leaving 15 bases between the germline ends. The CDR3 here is CASSWTVSGDEQYF. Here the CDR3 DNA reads TGTGCCAGCAGCTGGACAGTGTCGGGCGACGAGCAGTACTTC.

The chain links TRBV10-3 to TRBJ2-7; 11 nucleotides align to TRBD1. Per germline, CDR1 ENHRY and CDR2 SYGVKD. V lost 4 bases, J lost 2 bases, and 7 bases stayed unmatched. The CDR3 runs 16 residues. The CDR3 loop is CAISASPGQGAYEQYF. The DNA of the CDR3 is TGTGCCATCAGTGCTTCTCCGGGACAGGGGGCCTACGAGCAGTACTTC.

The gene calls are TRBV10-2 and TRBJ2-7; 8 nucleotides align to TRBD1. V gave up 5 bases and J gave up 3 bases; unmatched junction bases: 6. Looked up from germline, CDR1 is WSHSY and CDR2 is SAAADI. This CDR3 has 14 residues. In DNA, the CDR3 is TGCGCCAGCAGTCCCGGGACAGGACTCTACGAGCAGTACTTC. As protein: CASSPGTGLYEQYF.